What follows describes a single TCR beta chain. These data come from a study of blood T cell repertoires in COVID-19. On the study more broadly: Italy, Spain and the United States were the sources of the convalescent and acute COVID-19 samples. Nucleic acid was either cDNA or gDNA, and it came from T cells, B-cell-depleted T cells, or PBMCs.

With 5 bases clipped from V and 4 bases from J, the junction kept 2 bases outside the gene matches. Germline assignment: CDR1 LNHNV and CDR2 YYDKDF (reference sequence). The CDR3 runs to 14 residues. As originally analysed: Amplification of reference gene primers was used by the study to estimate nucleated cell counts. Assay used: immunoSEQ multiplex PCR; TCRdb lists only in-frame clones, some missing. V and J calls and clone size are those listed in that table; D and trimming were worked out from the DNA. The data contain about 250,000 clones, around four fifths of them singletons. The V call is TRBV15, the J call TRBJ1-3; the match to TRBD1 covers 10 bases. Sequencing was done on a sample of peripheral blood. The receptor's source is a woman aged 55-69 years with active or convalescent COVID-19. In DNA, the CDR3 is TGTGCCACCAGCTGGGGACAGGGGGGAAACACCATATATTTT. Amino acids: CATSWGQGGNTIYF.